Listed below are T cell receptor beta chains from one sample, sequenced in a study of human T cells and chemical hapten exposure. Using its own MiXCR run on the RACE reads, TCRdb lists one record per CDR3 protein. The sample includes 90,000 to 120,000 distinct CDR3 sequences, about 10% of them seen just once. This sample comprised whole blood, obtained in connection with sensitization to the hapten diphenylcyclopropenone (DPC). The receptors come from a woman in her thirties or forties with alopecia areata. Some clones in this sample may be carry-over from other donors' samples. Each CDR3 is given with its conserved first and last residue. A D gene is named only where the DNA matches it firmly. Only some rows state a clone size, as once, few, many or a class for expanded clones.

j_call v_call clone_size d_call cdr3_aa cdr3_nt
TRBJ1-2 TRBV20-1 - - CSAMGRTNEGYTF TGCAGTGCTATGGGGCGAACTAACGAAGGCTACACCTTC
TRBJ2-7 TRBV27 - - CASSLVGNYEQYF TGTGCCAGCAGTTTGGTAGGGAACTACGAGCAGTACTTC
TRBJ2-2 TRBV9 many - CASSATSEGELFF TGTGCCAGCAGCGCGACTAGTGAGGGGGAGCTGTTTTTT
TRBJ2-2 TRBV14 many - CASSRRDGGPGELFF TGTGCCAGCAGCCGACGAGACGGGGGACCCGGGGAGCTGTTTTTT
TRBJ2-1 TRBV10-3 once TRBD2 CAISLTSGTDEQLF TGTGCCATCAGTTTGACTAGCGGGACGGATGAGCAGCTCTTC
TRBJ1-1 TRBV4-2 - - CASSPLNRHTEAFF TGTGCCAGCAGCCCCCTCAACCGGCACACTGAAGCTTTCTTT
TRBJ1-4 TRBV6-5 many TRBD1 CASSSRRQGVWKLFF TGTGCCAGCAGTTCCAGGAGACAGGGGGTCTGGAAACTGTTTTTT
TRBJ2-5 TRBV2 - - CASSEFGQETQYF TGTGCCAGCAGTGAATTCGGGCAAGAGACCCAGTACTTC
TRBJ2-5 TRBV10-3 - TRBD2 CAIRTSGGDQYF TGTGCCATCAGAACTAGCGGAGGGGACCAGTACTTC
TRBJ2-5 TRBV7-2 few - CASSLAGHQGTQYF TGTGCCAGCAGCTTAGCAGGGCACCAGGGGACCCAGTACTTC
TRBJ1-6 TRBV27 - - CASKVSYNSPLHF TGTGCCAGCAAGGTCTCCTATAATTCACCCCTCCACTTT
TRBJ2-3 TRBV11-3 - - CASSLRRDTQYF TGTGCCAGCAGCCTACGAAGGGATACGCAGTATTTT
TRBJ2-4 TRBV2 many TRBD1 CASSHTTMGQGISKNIQYF TGTGCCAGCAGCCATACCACGATGGGACAGGGAATCTCCAAAAACATTCAGTACTTC
TRBJ1-5 TRBV9 many - CASSPAWGNQPQHF TGTGCCAGCAGCCCGGCGTGGGGCAATCAGCCCCAGCATTTT
TRBJ1-3 TRBV29-1 - - CSVAGPSGNTIYF TGCAGCGTTGCAGGGCCCTCTGGAAACACCATATATTTT
TRBJ2-7 TRBV20-1 many TRBD2 CSASLPGTSGEQYF TGCAGTGCTAGCTTGCCGGGGACTAGCGGCGAGCAGTACTTC
TRBJ1-5 TRBV28 many TRBD1 CASRDRDRSYSNQPQHF TGTGCCAGCAGGGACAGGGATAGGTCTTATAGCAATCAGCCCCAGCATTTT
TRBJ2-7 TRBV5-1 many - CASSLEGTRYEQYF TGCGCCAGCAGCTTGGAGGGGACTCGCTACGAGCAGTACTTC
TRBJ2-7 TRBV7-2 many TRBD2 CASSLTSGHSYEQYF TGTGCCAGCAGTCTCACTAGCGGGCACTCCTACGAGCAGTACTTC
TRBJ1-6 TRBV27 many TRBD1 CASGWDRNSPLHF TGTGCCAGCGGGTGGGACAGAAATTCACCCCTCCACTTT
TRBJ1-2 TRBV29-1 - - CSVPRRGYGYTF TGCAGCGTCCCTCGACGGGGATATGGCTACACCTTC
TRBJ2-2 TRBV5-1 few - CASSQDARELFF TGCGCCAGCAGCCAGGACGCTCGGGAGCTGTTTTTT
TRBJ2-7 TRBV29-1 many TRBD2 CSVQPGGRAYEQYF TGCAGCGTCCAACCGGGGGGGAGGGCCTACGAGCAGTACTTC
TRBJ2-7 TRBV20-1 - - CSARGGYEQYF TGCAGTGCTAGAGGAGGCTACGAGCAGTACTTC
TRBJ2-3 TRBV5-6 - - CASSMGPPRVFDTQYF TGTGCCAGCAGCATGGGACCTCCAAGGGTATTTGATACGCAGTATTTT
TRBJ2-1 TRBV12-3/TRBV12-4 - TRBD2 CASSLAGGRRDEQFF TGTGCCAGCAGTCTAGCGGGAGGGCGAAGGGATGAGCAGTTCTTC
TRBJ1-3 TRBV28 few - CASRVSGNTIYF TGTGCCAGCAGGGTCTCTGGAAACACCATATATTTT
TRBJ2-5 TRBV7-6 many TRBD2 CASSLATSGTQETQYF TGTGCCAGCAGCTTAGCAACTAGCGGGACCCAAGAGACCCAGTACTTC
TRBJ2-5 TRBV7-3 many TRBD2 CASSFLAGGPQYF TGTGCCAGCAGCTTCCTAGCGGGGGGGCCCCAGTACTTC
TRBJ1-6 TRBV12-3/TRBV12-4 many - CASSLSGESSPLHF TGTGCCAGCAGTTTAAGCGGGGAGAGTTCACCCCTCCACTTT
TRBJ1-6 TRBV20-1 many TRBD1 CSARSDRGNHSPLHF TGCAGTGCTAGATCCGACAGGGGTAACCATTCACCCCTCCACTTT
TRBJ1-1 TRBV10-1 few - CASSDPKGTEAFF TGCGCCAGCAGTGACCCCAAGGGGACTGAAGCTTTCTTT
TRBJ1-1 TRBV6-4 few - CASSVRSAGGTKDTEAFF TGTGCCAGCAGTGTAAGGTCGGCTGGGGGGACGAAGGACACTGAAGCTTTCTTT
TRBJ2-7 TRBV3-1 few - CASSQVRSGQYF TGTGCCAGCAGCCAAGTAAGGAGCGGGCAGTACTTC
TRBJ2-5 TRBV18 few - CASSPLGIRGNQETQYF TGTGCCAGCTCACCACTCGGTATTCGAGGGAACCAAGAGACCCAGTACTTC
TRBJ1-2 TRBV3-1 few - CASSPPRTRIYGYTF TGTGCCAGCAGCCCTCCCCGGACACGAATCTATGGCTACACCTTC
TRBJ2-1 TRBV6-1 few - CASRPAVSYNEQFF TGTGCCAGCAGGCCTGCGGTCTCCTACAATGAGCAGTTCTTC
TRBJ1-4 TRBV15 many - CATSRGGTNPTNEKLFF TGTGCCACCAGCAGAGGAGGCACAAATCCAACTAATGAAAAACTGTTTTTT
TRBJ1-2 TRBV29-1 - - CSVSDGGYTF TGCAGCGTTTCAGACGGTGGCTACACCTTC
TRBJ2-2 TRBV29-1 - - CSVKTNTGELFF TGCAGCGTAAAAACCAACACCGGGGAGCTGTTTTTT
TRBJ2-1 TRBV19 many - CASSGDWGEQFF TGTGCCAGTAGTGGAGATTGGGGGGAGCAGTTCTTC
TRBJ1-5 TRBV24-1 - - CATSPRRSNQPQHF TGTGCCACCAGTCCAAGACGGAGCAATCAGCCCCAGCATTTT
TRBJ2-2 TRBV5-4 many - CASSLVGYGTGNTGELFF TGTGCCAGCAGCTTGGTTGGGTATGGAACGGGAAACACCGGGGAGCTGTTTTTT
TRBJ1-2 TRBV28 many TRBD1 CASSRVIGTGVNYGYTF TGTGCCAGCAGCCGGGTGATTGGGACAGGGGTTAACTATGGCTACACCTTC
TRBJ1-1 TRBV14 many - CASSRYRANTEAFF TGTGCCAGCAGCCGGTACAGGGCTAACACTGAAGCTTTCTTT
TRBJ2-3 TRBV20-1 few TRBD1 CSARDPRGLASDTQYF TGCAGTGCTAGGGATCCGAGGGGGCTAGCTTCAGATACGCAGTATTTT